This T cell receptor beta chain was documented in a study of T cell responses to AZD1222 COVID-19 vaccine. The study's findings and limits: In a largely white British group with more females than males, clonal diversity was possibly underestimated.

This clone was counted a single time. Antigen: not known. The CDR3 has 13 amino acids. The V end was cut by 1 base, the J end by 9 bases, with 7 bases between. The protocol was immunoSEQ multiplex PCR, while the TCRdb copy is restricted to in-frame clones and leaves out a portion. This sample has more than 80,000 clones, with approximately 91% found just once. The sample in question was peripheral blood, obtained on day 0 of AZD1222 vaccination. The receptor was derived from an adult in good health. The chain combines TRBV12-3 or TRBV12-4 with TRBJ1-6; D is unclear. This chain's CDR3 is CASSLDWVSPLHF. Written as DNA, the CDR3 is TGTGCCAGCAGTTTAGATTGGGTTTCACCCCTCCACTTT.